Given below is one T cell receptor (beta chain) in context. This record comes from a study of blood T cells in healthy people across ages. The use of a sample-barcoded 5' primer and a J-beta primer mix characterized a second PCR of about 6 to 12 cycles. TCRdb re-derived calls from the 5' RACE reads in MiXCR, one entry per CDR3 protein. This sample has hundreds of thousands of distinct CDR3 sequences; approximately 21% occur once, and the top ten carry roughly 3.9%. This receptor was identified in a man aged 70 or older in good health. Sequenced input: blood.

CDR3 region: CASSELSSGANVLTF. CDR3 sequence (DNA): TGTGCCAGCAGCGAACTTAGCTCTGGGGCCAACGTCCTGACTTTC. This chain links TRBV2 with TRBJ2-6, with D unclear. V gave up 6 bases and J gave up 0 bases, with 9 bases separating them. The CDR3 is 15 residues long. CDR1 and CDR2 (germline): SNHLY, FYNNEI.